What follows describes a single T cell receptor (beta chain). Which antigen it targets is not known. Base-call qualities are not available, and no considerably larger clone is one nucleotide away. The CDR1 and CDR2 encoded by the germline V gene are MDHEN and SYDVKM. V loses 6 bases at its end and J loses 8 bases; junction bases beyond the gene matches: 11. The CDR3 sequence holds 14 residues, the cysteine and phenylalanine included. The read is trimmed to its CDR3 DNA, 42 bases read in frame from base 1. The immunoSEQ Assay, a bias-controlled multiplex PCR, was used to amplify TCRbeta CDR3 regions from genomic DNA. The original methods were these. The number of nucleated cells in each sample was estimated from the amplification of reference gene primers within the assay. To quantify the absolute abundance of each unique TCRbeta CDR3 rearrangement, sequence reads were collapsed and filtered. Productive Simpson clonality was computed per sample as the square root of Simpson's diversity index over productive rearrangements. The clones in this table, taken by TCRdb from immuneACCESS, are in-frame only. Not every clone is retained; where verified, under half of the shortfall comes from an unresolved V gene, and the cause of the rest is unknown. Clone size and V and J calls were adopted from that table, with D and trimming inferred from the DNA. Counted in this sample were fewer than 300,000 clones; approximately 88% of them appeared once. The top ten hold 1% to 1.5% of the sample.

The data were obtained in a study of blood T cell repertoires in COVID-19 (dated by TCRdb to 2019 to 2021). For context, the study as a whole: The collaborator samples originated in the United States, Italy and Spain and spanned the acute and convalescent phases of COVID-19. The prospective study material was composed of cDNA or gDNA derived from T cells, B-cell-depleted T cells, or PBMCs. The dataset comprised deeply sampled blood TCRbeta repertoires from subjects exposed to, actively infected with, or recovered from COVID-19. The repertoires were released in a freely available public database intended as a resource for research on the immune response to SARS-CoV-2. Samples came from the ongoing ImmuneRACE study (first 160 participants) plus 1,254 subjects from 6 global collaborators. A de-identified subject ID, COVID-19 status, age in years and sex were almost always included in the sample metadata. Where available, HLA class I and class II types were taken from metadata supplied by the sample provider and were not determined by assay-based typing.

Enrolling through a virtual design, the prospective study's participants ranged in age from roughly 18 to 95 years and lived across about two dozen United States geographic areas. In the prospective study, participants were assigned to cohorts based on the clinical history participants reported in a screening survey and a study questionnaire. In the prospective study, whole blood, serum and a nasopharyngeal or oropharyngeal swab were collected from each participant by mobile phlebotomists. Participants in the prospective study had the option to provide additional blood draws and questionnaires over an approximately 2-month period. Prospective study blood samples were shipped either frozen or at room temperature before DNA extraction. The research as a whole found: How much clinical and demographic metadata was included differed by source and by participant, and the metadata was provided uncurated.

Recombination connected TRBV28 to TRBJ1-2, with 8 central nucleotides matching TRBD1. This sequence was found in a woman aged 40 to 50 with acute COVID-19. Sequenced material: PBMCs or T cells enriched from blood (not recorded which). The DNA sequence is given as TGTGCCAGCAGCTTAACCGGGACAGGAGGCGGCTACACCTTC. The translation is CASSLTGTGGGYTF.